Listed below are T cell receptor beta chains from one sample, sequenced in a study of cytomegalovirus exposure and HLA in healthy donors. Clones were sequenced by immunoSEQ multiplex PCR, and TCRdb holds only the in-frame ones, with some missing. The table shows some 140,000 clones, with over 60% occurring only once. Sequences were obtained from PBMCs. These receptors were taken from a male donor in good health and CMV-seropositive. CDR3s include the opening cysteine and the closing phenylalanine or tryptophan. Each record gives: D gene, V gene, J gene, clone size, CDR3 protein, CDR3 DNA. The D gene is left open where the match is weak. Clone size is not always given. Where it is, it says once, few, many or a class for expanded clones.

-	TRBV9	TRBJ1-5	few	CASSVATNQPQHF	TGTGCCAGCAGCGTAGCTACTAATCAGCCCCAGCATTTT
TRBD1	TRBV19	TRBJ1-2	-	CASSGTENYGYTF	TGTGCCAGTAGCGGGACAGAAAACTATGGCTACACCTTC
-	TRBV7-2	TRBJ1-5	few	CASSLQWQGNQPQHF	TGTGCCAGCAGCTTACAGTGGCAGGGAAACCAGCCCCAGCATTTT
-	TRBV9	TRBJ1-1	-	CASSVGRLAVNTEAFF	TGTGCCAGCAGCGTAGGGAGACTCGCGGTGAACACTGAAGCTTTCTTT
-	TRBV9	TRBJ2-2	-	CASSVARNTGELFF	TGTGCCAGCAGCGTAGCCAGGAACACCGGGGAGCTGTTTTTT
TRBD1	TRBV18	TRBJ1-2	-	CASSPDRDYGYTF	TGTGCCAGCTCACCCGACAGGGACTATGGCTACACCTTC
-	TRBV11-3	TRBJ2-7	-	CASSLAGTTSYEQYF	TGTGCCAGCAGCTTAGCCGGGACAACCTCCTACGAGCAGTACTTC
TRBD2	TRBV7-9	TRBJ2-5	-	CASSGLAGGGETQYF	TGTGCCAGCAGTGGACTAGCGGGGGGAGGAGAGACCCAGTACTTC
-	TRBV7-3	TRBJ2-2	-	CASSLNSRDTGELFF	TGTGCCAGCAGCTTAAATTCCAGGGACACCGGGGAGCTGTTTTTT
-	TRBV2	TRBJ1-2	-	CASSGGSVNYGYTF	TGTGCCAGCAGTGGAGGGTCAGTTAACTATGGCTACACCTTC
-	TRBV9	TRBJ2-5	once	CASSVGGPPRETQYF	TGTGCCAGCAGCGTAGGTGGTCCCCCGAGGGAGACCCAGTACTTC
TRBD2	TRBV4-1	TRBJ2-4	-	CASSQGLAGGPGKNIQYF	TGCGCCAGCAGCCAGGGACTAGCGGGGGGGCCGGGCAAAAACATTCAGTACTTC
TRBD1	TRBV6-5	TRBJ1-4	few	CASSYFQGGSEKLFF	TGTGCCAGCAGTTACTTCCAGGGGGGAAGTGAAAAACTGTTTTTT
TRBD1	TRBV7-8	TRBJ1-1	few	CASSSDLTGVDTEAFF	TGTGCCAGCAGCTCCGACCTGACAGGGGTGGACACTGAAGCTTTCTTT
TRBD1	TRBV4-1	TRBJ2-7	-	CASSQGSGQRFYEQYF	TGCGCCAGCAGCCAAGGTTCGGGACAGAGATTTTACGAGCAGTACTTC
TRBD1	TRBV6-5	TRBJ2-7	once	CASSYSRDRAFYEQYF	TGTGCCAGCAGTTACTCCCGGGACAGGGCTTTCTACGAGCAGTACTTC
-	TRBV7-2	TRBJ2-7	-	CASSLVSGPQASHYEQYF	TGTGCCAGCAGCTTAGTCAGCGGCCCCCAGGCAAGTCACTACGAGCAGTACTTC